This T cell receptor (beta chain) was observed in a study of cytomegalovirus exposure and HLA in healthy donors. Findings and caveats of the study: Earlier results showed most TCR beta V segments being productive about 90% or about 30% of the time. In a later analysis, at a false discovery rate of 0.05, fewer than 20,000 TCR beta sequences were associated with HLA alleles.

CDR1 is SGDLS and CDR2 is YYNGEE in the germline V gene. V shed 4 bases, J shed 3 bases, and the junction held 11 bases outside the gene matches. The CDR3 consists of 16 residues. For this clone: Its antigen is not known.

Vbeta (60) and Jbeta (13) primers were used in the PCR. The protocol was immunoSEQ multiplex PCR, while the TCRdb copy is restricted to in-frame clones and leaves out a portion. Of some 150,000 clones in the sample, approximately 79% are singletons; the top ten hold under 0.8%. Material: PBMCs. V usage is TRBV9 and J usage is TRBJ1-1, with 8 bases fitting TRBD1. The clonotype was recovered from a male donor in good health and CMV-seronegative. The DNA for the CDR3 is TGTGCCAGCAGCCCAGGACAGGGCGGCTCCGACACTGAAGCTTTCTTT. Protein: CASSPGQGGSDTEAFF.